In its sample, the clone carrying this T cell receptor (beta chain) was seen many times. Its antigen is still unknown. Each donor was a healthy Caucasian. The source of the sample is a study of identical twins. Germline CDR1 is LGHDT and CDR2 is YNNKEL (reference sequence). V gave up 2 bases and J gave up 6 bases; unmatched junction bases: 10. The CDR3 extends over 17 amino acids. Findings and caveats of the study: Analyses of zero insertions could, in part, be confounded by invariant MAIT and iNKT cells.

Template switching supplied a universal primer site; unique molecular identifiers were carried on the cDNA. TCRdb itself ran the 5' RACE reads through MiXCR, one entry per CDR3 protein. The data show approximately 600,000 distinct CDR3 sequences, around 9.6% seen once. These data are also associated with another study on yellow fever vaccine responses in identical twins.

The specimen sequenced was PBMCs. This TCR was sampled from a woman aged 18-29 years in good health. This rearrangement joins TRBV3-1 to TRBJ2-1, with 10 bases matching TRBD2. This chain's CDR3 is CASSQFSWGTSVNEQFF. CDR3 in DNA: TGTGCCAGCAGCCAATTCTCGTGGGGGACTAGCGTCAATGAGCAGTTCTTC.